A single sample gave rise to the 16 T cell receptor beta chains below, sequenced in a study of blood T cell repertoires in COVID-19 (TCRdb year 2020). The library was produced with the immunoSEQ multiplex PCR assay. Not all clones reach the TCRdb copy of this immuneACCESS table, which keeps in-frame sequences only. Checked studies attribute under half of the gap to unresolved V genes and leave the rest unexplained. The sample table contains roughly 55,000 clones; only one count was recorded for approximately 79% of them. About 3.5% of the sample is in the top ten clones. The specimen sequenced was peripheral blood. The receptors originated from a man aged 60-69 years with acute or convalescent COVID-19.

V is TRBV9 and J is TRBJ1-3; a weak D match, TRBD1 (6 bases). The V end lost 2 bases, the J end lost 0 bases, and 12 bases lay between the germline ends. The CDR3 runs 16 residues. CDR1 SGDLS and CDR2 YYNGEE come from the germline V gene. CDR3 sequence reads: CASSVMGADSGNTIYF. In DNA, the CDR3 is TGTGCCAGCAGCGTGATGGGGGCTGACTCTGGAAACACCATATATTTT.

As DNA, the CDR3 is TGCGCCAGCAGCTTAGACAGGAACACAGATACGCAGTATTTT. Its protein is CASSLDRNTDTQYF. The chain combines TRBV5-1 with TRBJ2-3; D might be TRBD1 (6 bases). Germline V gene data show CDR1 as SGHRS and CDR2 as YFSETQ. Trimming stripped 2 bases from V and 2 bases from J, with 9 bases between. The CDR3 runs to 14 residues.

The J gene is TRBJ2-7, the V gene TRBV5-5, with 7 bases aligning to TRBD2. The CDR3 covers 15 residues. The V gene's germline CDR1 is SGHKS and CDR2 YYEKEE (reference sequence). Trimming cost V 4 bases and J 2 bases; bases outside gene matches: 9. CDR3 in DNA: TGTGCCAGCAGCCCGGGGGGTACCGGAGCCTACGAGCAGTACTTC. Translating gives CASSPGGTGAYEQYF.

The rearrangement links TRBV5-8 to TRBJ2-3, with 7 bases matching TRBD2. The germline CDR1 and CDR2 sequences are SGHTS and YDEGEE. The CDR3 extends over 14 amino acids. The V segment lost 1 base and the J segment 6 bases; nucleotides outside the gene matches: 5. Written as DNA, the CDR3 is TGTGCCAGCAGCTTGTTGCGGGGGAGGGATACGCAGTATTTT. The encoded protein is CASSLLRGRDTQYF.

V is TRBV5-4 and J is TRBJ2-3, with D unresolved. This CDR3 has 15 residues. The V and J ends lost 0 bases and 2 bases respectively, with 10 bases between them. Germline CDR1 reads SGHNT; CDR2 reads YYREEE (reference sequence). CDR3 nucleotides: TGTGCCAGCAGCTTGGACCGCGGATTCACAGATACGCAGTATTTT. Protein: CASSLDRGFTDTQYF.

The chain recombines TRBV7-9 with TRBJ2-4, with 10 bases aligning to TRBD1. CDR1 is SEHNR, CDR2 FQNEAQ, per germline (reference sequence). The CDR3 totals 13 residues. After removal of 5 bases from V and 7 bases from J, the junction contained 2 bases not matched to a gene. The CDR3: CASSLGQGNIQYF. The DNA for the CDR3 is TGTGCCAGCAGCCTGGGACAGGGGAACATTCAGTACTTC.

The genes are TRBV6-9 and TRBJ1-2; D is unresolved. The CDR3 totals 15 residues. CDR1 is MNHGY, CDR2 SVAAGI, per germline. V lost 3 bases and J lost 0, with 11 bases in between. CDR3 residues: CASSYGGRPNYGYTF. The CDR3 DNA reads as TGTGCCAGCAGTTACGGAGGACGCCCTAACTATGGCTACACCTTC.

By share, this clone ranks as medium-sized (0.01 to 0.1%). This chain links TRBV27 with TRBJ1-6; perhaps TRBD1 as D (6 bases). Germline values: CDR1 MNHEY, CDR2 SMNVEV (reference sequence). The V end lost 6 bases, the J end lost 10 bases, and 16 bases lay between the germline ends. The CDR3 is made up of 14 amino acids. DNA for the CDR3: TGTGCCAGCAGCCCTGATAGGGGGAAGTCACCCCTCCACTTT. It codes for CASSPDRGKSPLHF.

The CDR3 DNA reads as TGCGCCAGCAGCCAGCAGAGGGAGGATACGCAGTATTTT. This encodes CASSQQREDTQYF. The chain is built from TRBV4-1 and TRBJ2-3, with D perhaps TRBD2 (5 bases). The CDR3 covers 13 residues. V lost 3 bases to trimming and J lost 6 bases, with 10 bases between them. Germline assignment: CDR1 MGHRA and CDR2 YSYEKL.

The chain is built from TRBV4-1 and TRBJ2-5; TRBD1 matches 8 bases. Germline lookup yields CDR1 MGHRA and CDR2 YSYEKL. This CDR3 has 14 residues. The junction had 4 bases not matched to a gene; V was cut back by 0 bases and J by 7 bases. The CDR3 sequence: CASSQEPQGGTQYF. The DNA of the CDR3 is TGCGCCAGCAGCCAAGAACCACAGGGGGGGACCCAGTACTTC.

The chain carries TRBV7-3 and TRBJ2-2, with D possibly TRBD2 on 6 matching bases. From germline, CDR1 is SGHTA and CDR2 FQGTGA. The CDR3 loop spans 18 amino acids. V dropped 6 bases and J dropped 1 base, with 21 bases sitting between them. CDR3: CASSFLVPGTQNTGELFF. The CDR3 DNA reads TGTGCCAGCAGTTTCTTAGTCCCCGGGACTCAGAACACCGGGGAGCTGTTTTTT.

V usage is TRBV24-1 and J usage is TRBJ2-3; a weak D match, TRBD1 (6 bases). Per germline, CDR1 KGHDR and CDR2 SFDVKD. The V and J ends lost 4 bases and 4 bases respectively, with 17 bases between them. The CDR3 is made up of 16 amino acids. The CDR3 DNA reads TGTGCCACCAGTGACCCCGGGACAACTAGTTCAGATACGCAGTATTTT. Amino acid sequence: CATSDPGTTSSDTQYF.

The chain has TRBV19 and TRBJ2-5, with TRBD1 as a possible D gene (6 bases). V lost 9 bases and J lost 7, with 24 bases in between. Germline CDR1 LNHDA, CDR2 SQIVND (reference sequence). The CDR3 covers 15 residues. CDR3 amino acids: CASAPWGQGMGTQYF. CDR3 bases: TGTGCCAGCGCTCCGTGGGGGCAGGGGATGGGGACCCAGTACTTC.

The genes are TRBV18 and TRBJ1-5; D is uncertain. The CDR3 is made up of 15 amino acids. Trimming cost V 3 bases and J 2 bases, with 11 bases left between them. Germline V gene lookup returns CDR1 KGHSH and CDR2 LQKENI. The CDR3 is CASSPGGKGNQPQHF. In DNA, the CDR3 is TGTGCCAGCTCACCGGGCGGGAAAGGCAATCAGCCCCAGCATTTT.

This chain links TRBV25-1 with TRBJ1-3; D unresolved. Germline loops: CDR1 MGHDK, CDR2 SYGVNS. The CDR3 has 16 amino acids. With 0 bases removed from V and 2 bases from J, the gap between germline ends came to 11 bases. The CDR3 here is CASSEYFSTTGNTIYF. In nucleotides, the CDR3 is TGTGCCAGCAGTGAATACTTCTCGACAACTGGAAACACCATATATTTT.

The V and J genes are TRBV6-5 and TRBJ1-6; D is possibly TRBD1 (6 bases). Deletions cut 6 bases from V and 9 bases from J, with 9 bases between. The CDR3 has 12 amino acids. In germline, CDR1 is MNHEY, CDR2 SVGAGI. The CDR3 loop is CASRSQGSPLHF. The CDR3 nucleotides are TGTGCCAGCAGGTCACAGGGTTCACCCCTCCACTTT.